One sample yielded the 7 T cell receptor beta chains listed below, sequenced in a study of human T cells and chemical hapten exposure. Time point noted: patch test 3, about 24 weeks after DPC sensitization. Treatment noted: therapeutic diphenylcyclopropenone sensitization with weekly scalp DPC. A single record per CDR3 protein comes from TCRdb applying MiXCR to the RACE reads. The table lists some 110,000 distinct CDR3 sequences, under 40% of them singletons. The sequences come from whole blood, collected in connection with sensitization to the hapten diphenylcyclopropenone (DPC). All receptors derive from a man aged 35 to 55 with alopecia areata. Some clones in this sample may be carry-over from other donors' samples.

This chain uses TRBV7-9 with TRBJ2-1, with D possibly TRBD1 on 6 matching bases. Trimming removed 5 bases from V and 6 bases from J, with 14 bases in between. The CDR3 loop spans 14 amino acids. Germline assignment: CDR1 SEHNR and CDR2 FQNEAQ (reference sequence). The CDR3 DNA sequence: TGTGCCAGCAGCGTCATGACAGGTAGCAATGAGCAGTTCTTC. It is translated as CASSVMTGSNEQFF. The full variable domain, its missing parts supplied by reference TRBV7-9 and TRBJ2-1, is DTGVSQNPRHKITKRGQNVTFRCDPISEHNRLYWYRQTLGQGPEFLTYFQNEAQLEKSRLLSDRFSAERPKGSFSTLEIQRTEQGDSAMYLCASSVMTGSNEQFFGPGTRLTVL.

This clonotype was counted ten times or more. The chain combines TRBV20-1 with TRBJ2-7; D is perhaps TRBD2 (5 bases). Trimming shortened V by 0 bases and J by 5 bases, and 14 bases separated the two germline ends. CDR3 size: 14 residues. Germline assignment: CDR1 DFQATT and CDR2 SNEGSKA (reference sequence). The CDR3 is CSARDPSGSDEQYV. The CDR3 DNA reads as TGCAGTGCTAGAGACCCCAGCGGCTCGGACGAGCAGTACGTC.

V gene TRBV7-9 combines with J gene TRBJ2-1, with D possibly being TRBD1 (5 bases). The CDR3 covers 16 residues. V lost 1 base, J lost 0 bases, and 10 bases lay in between. CDR1 is SEHNR and CDR2 is FQNEAQ in the germline V gene (reference sequence). Written as DNA, the CDR3 is TGTGCCAGCAGCTTAGTCAGGGCTAGCTCCTACAATGAGCAGTTCTTC. Translation gives CASSLVRASSYNEQFF.

The chain links TRBV20-1 to TRBJ2-5; no clear D. Per the germline V gene, CDR1 is DFQATT and CDR2 is SNEGSKA (reference sequence). The CDR3 is made up of 12 amino acids. V lost 2 bases and J lost 0, with 4 bases in between. The CDR3 bases are TGCAGTGCTAGAACCGACCAAGAGACCCAGTACTTC. It specifies CSARTDQETQYF.

The rearrangement joins TRBV20-1 to TRBJ2-3; 7 bases line up with TRBD2. This CDR3 comprises 19 residues. Germline V gene data show CDR1 as DFQATT and CDR2 as SNEGSKA (reference sequence). Germline trimming cut 6 bases from V and 1 base from J; bases unmatched to any gene: 22. CDR3 sequence reads: CSAPAQGLAGLFGTDTQYF. CDR3 bases: TGCAGTGCCCCTGCGCAGGGTTTAGCGGGCCTCTTTGGCACAGATACGCAGTATTTT.

The V gene is TRBV7-2, the J gene TRBJ1-5; 10 nucleotides align to TRBD1. The CDR3 loop spans 15 amino acids. V trimming: 5 bases; J trimming: 3 bases; junction bases outside the gene matches: 4. CDR1 SGHTA and CDR2 FQGNSA come from the germline V gene. The chain's CDR3 is CASSPGQGYNQPQHF. CDR3 nucleotides: TGTGCCAGCAGCCCGGGACAGGGGTACAATCAGCCCCAGCATTTT.

This clonotype was detected only a few times. The V and J genes are TRBV6-2 or TRBV6-3 and TRBJ2-3; TRBD2 matches at 7 bases. Germline trimming cut 7 bases from V and 1 base from J; bases unmatched to any gene: 2. Germline V gene lookup returns CDR1 MNHEY and CDR2 SVGEGT. This CDR3 has 13 residues. In nucleotides, the CDR3 is TGTGCCAGCAACCTAGCGGGCACAGATACGCAGTATTTT. Amino acid sequence: CASNLAGTDTQYF.